This T cell receptor (beta chain) is from a study of blood T cell repertoires in COVID-19. On the study more broadly: Donors in the United States, Italy and Spain gave samples during acute or convalescent COVID-19. The analysed material was cDNA or gDNA that came from T cells, B-cell-depleted T cells, or PBMCs.

In the original processing: Researchers report that nucleated cell counts were estimated from reference gene primer amplification. Libraries were prepared by immunoSEQ multiplex PCR; TCRdb keeps only in-frame clonotypes and omits some of them. V, J and clone size were drawn from that table, and D and trimming were deduced from the DNA. Altogether 200,000 to 250,000 clones are present, about 84% being singletons, with the ten largest covering roughly 7.8%. This clone was recorded only once. V was clipped by 6 bases and J by 6 bases; unmatched bases: 10. In germline, CDR1 is MNHEY, CDR2 SMNVEV (reference sequence). The CDR3 has 15 amino acids. The Seattle patients joined while their infection was active and were tracked longitudinally afterward.

This TCR derives from a woman older than 75 with COVID-19, enrolled during active disease. This sequence joins TRBV27 and TRBJ2-7; 11 positions agree with TRBD2. What was sequenced was peripheral blood. This CDR3 is CASRALAGGLSEQYF. The CDR3 bases are TGTGCCAGCAGAGCCTTAGCGGGGGGGCTATCCGAGCAGTACTTC.